The T cell receptor beta chain described here comes from a study of T cell repertoires in cytomegalovirus infection. The germline V and J ends were trimmed by 2 bases and 3 bases, with 14 bases remaining between them. The CDR3 sequence is 15 residues long. Via MiXCR, TCRdb re-called the reads, giving one row per CDR3 protein. The table shows about 450,000 distinct CDR3 sequences, with approximately 31% occurring only once. This clonotype appeared many times. The receptor comes from a human donor in good health (CMV status not recorded). Some clones in this sample may be carry-over from other donors' samples. The rearrangement uses TRBV12-3 or TRBV12-4 and TRBJ2-7; D is possibly TRBD1 (6 bases). The specimen sequenced was PBMCs. The CDR3 loop is CASSLSGEKIYEQYF. The CDR3 nucleotides read TGTGCCAGCAGTTTATCAGGGGAAAAGATCTACGAGCAGTACTTC.